The 16 T cell receptor beta chains given below trace back to one sample, sequenced in a study of T cells in Graves' hyperthyroidism and ophthalmopathy. Amplified regions were TCR beta CDR3 sequences from RNA transcripts. HTBI primers were employed in a first-round RT-PCR of the TCR CDR3. Each CDR3 protein is one row after TCRdb ran MiXCR on the multiplex PCR reads. The data show a few hundred thousand distinct CDR3 sequences, with around a fifth seen just once and less than 40% held by the top ten. The sample was blood. The source is a man aged 50 or older with Graves' ophthalmopathy.

This clonotype was picked up many times. The chain has TRBV7-9 and TRBJ1-1; unclear D gene. V shed 5 bases and J shed 7 bases, with 14 bases lying between them. Germline CDR1 and CDR2: SEHNR and FQNEAQ (reference sequence). The CDR3 contains 13 residues. CDR3 amino acids: CASSPPWGVEAFF. Written as DNA, the CDR3 is TGTGCCAGCAGCCCTCCTTGGGGAGTTGAAGCTTTCTTT.

Many counts were recorded for this clonotype. The chain combines TRBV3-1 with TRBJ2-1; the match to TRBD2 covers 8 bases. V lost 1 base to trimming and J lost 0 bases; unmatched junction nucleotides: 8. The CDR3 loop spans 18 amino acids. Germline V gene data show CDR1 as LGHDT and CDR2 as YNNKEL (reference sequence). Here the CDR3 reads CASSQGLGRARSYNEQFF. DNA for the CDR3: TGTGCCAGCAGCCAAGGGCTCGGGAGGGCTCGCTCCTACAATGAGCAGTTCTTC.

This clonotype was found a few times. V usage is TRBV24-1 and J usage is TRBJ2-1, with TRBD1 as a possible D gene (6 bases). In germline, CDR1 is KGHDR, CDR2 SFDVKD. The V gene lost 5 bases and the J gene lost 6 bases, with 16 bases spanning the gap. The CDR3 consists of 15 residues. The DNA of the CDR3 is TGTGCCACCAGTGCCCAAAGGGCAGGGGCCAATGAGCAGTTCTTC. This sequence encodes CATSAQRAGANEQFF.

The rearrangement links TRBV19 to TRBJ2-7; D gene unclear. Trimming removed 5 bases from V and 6 bases from J, with 14 bases in between. The CDR3 is 13 residues long. CDR1 is LNHDA and CDR2 is SQIVND in the germline V gene (reference sequence). The CDR3 DNA sequence: TGTGCCAGTAGTGGCAGGACCTTCGGCGAGCAGTACTTC. This translates into CASSGRTFGEQYF.

The table lists this clonotype with a few counts. The gene calls are TRBV11-2 and TRBJ2-1; TRBD2 matches at 7 bases. V lost 6 bases, J lost 4 bases, and 9 bases stayed unmatched. CDR1 and CDR2 (germline): SGHAT, FQNNGV. There are 15 residues in the CDR3. The CDR3 DNA reads TGTGCCAGCAGTCCAGGGAGGGAACCGTACAATGAGCAGTTCTTC. Residues: CASSPGREPYNEQFF.

V is TRBV2 and J is TRBJ2-1; 15 nucleotides line up with TRBD2. Germline-derived CDR1 and CDR2 are SNHLY and FYNNEI. CDR3 length equals 20 residues. J lost 0 bases, V lost 7 bases, and 13 bases had no gene match. The CDR3 reads CASTGTGLAGGRSSYNEQFF. The DNA for the CDR3 is TGTGCCAGCACTGGAACTGGACTAGCGGGAGGGCGGAGCTCCTACAATGAGCAGTTCTTC. The full variable domain, completed using reference TRBV2 and TRBJ2-1, is EPEVTQTPSHQVTQMGQEVILRCVPISNHLYFYWYRQILGQKVEFLVSFYNNEISEKSEIFDDQFSVERPDGSNFTLKIRSTKLEDSAMYFCASTGTGLAGGRSSYNEQFFGPGTRLTVL.

This rearrangement joins TRBV5-1 to TRBJ2-1; 8 bases map to TRBD2. V shed 3 bases and J 7 bases; nucleotides not matched to a gene: 12. CDR1 is SGHRS, CDR2 YFSETQ, per germline. The CDR3 totals 16 residues. The CDR3, as DNA: TGCGCCAGCAGCTCCCTCGGGGGGGAGGTTAAGAATGAGCAGTTCTTC. Translation gives CASSSLGGEVKNEQFF. Using reference TRBV5-1 and TRBJ2-1 for the parts outside the CDR3, the full variable domain is KAGVTQTPRYLIKTRGQQVTLSCSPISGHRSVSWYQQTPGQGLQFLFEYFSETQRNKGNFPGRFSGRQFSNSRSEMNVSTLELGDSALYLCASSSLGGEVKNEQFFGPGTRLTVL.

This clonotype was seen a few times. The CDR3 nucleotides read TGTGCCTGGAGTCTTGCGGGAGATAGCACAGATACGCAGTATTTT. It yields the protein CAWSLAGDSTDTQYF. The chain couples TRBV30 to TRBJ2-3; 7 bases fit TRBD2. CDR1 and CDR2 from the germline V gene are GTSNPN and SVGIG (reference sequence). V lost 2 bases, J lost 0 bases, and 5 bases stayed unmatched. CDR3 length: 15 amino acids.

In its sample, this clonotype was seen a few times. The chain joins TRBV4-2 to TRBJ1-4; tentative D call: TRBD1 (6 bases). From germline, CDR1 is LGHNA and CDR2 YNFKEQ. This CDR3 comprises 17 residues. The V end lost 1 base, the J end lost 4 bases, and 16 bases lay between the germline ends. CDR3 DNA sequence: TGTGCCAGCAGCCAAGGCGCAGGGGAGGGGCTTAATGAAAAACTGTTTTTT. Amino acids: CASSQGAGEGLNEKLFF.

This chain uses TRBV6-1 with TRBJ1-5; no clear D. Germline lookup yields CDR1 MNHNS and CDR2 SASEGT. The CDR3 sequence is 13 residues long. Trimming pared 6 bases from V and 4 bases from J, leaving 10 bases between. This CDR3 is CASRLFYNQPQHF. CDR3 bases: TGTGCCAGCAGGCTCTTCTATAATCAGCCCCAGCATTTT.

This clonotype was recorded a few times. V gene TRBV18 combines with J gene TRBJ2-4; D remains ambiguous. Trimming shortened V by 0 bases and J by 0 bases, and 6 bases separated the two germline ends. Germline V gene lookup returns CDR1 KGHSH and CDR2 LQKENI. CDR3 size: 15 residues. The CDR3 DNA reads as TGTGCCAGCTCACCACCCACTATAGCCAAAAACATTCAGTACTTC. It translates to CASSPPTIAKNIQYF.

This clonotype was detected only a few times. The CDR3 coding sequence is TGTGCCAGCAAACGGGACAGGGGGCTCTACGAGCAGTACTTC. Translated, it gives CASKRDRGLYEQYF. The chain carries TRBV12-3 or TRBV12-4 and TRBJ2-7; 12 nucleotides agree with TRBD1. Trimming at V came to 7 bases and at J to 3 bases, leaving 4 bases not matched to a gene. The CDR3 loop spans 14 amino acids.

The chain employs TRBV7-3 and TRBJ2-7; 8 positions agree with TRBD2. CDR3 length: 15 amino acids. Germline V lookup: CDR1 SGHTA, CDR2 FQGTGA. Trimming at V came to 0 bases and at J to 5 bases, leaving 6 bases not matched to a gene. The CDR3 DNA reads as TGTGCCAGCAGCTTAACAGGGACTAGTTCTCACGAGCAGTACTTC. Translated, it gives CASSLTGTSSHEQYF.

The chain couples TRBV5-1 to TRBJ1-4; D call uncertain. The CDR3 runs to 14 residues. V lost 0 bases, J lost 4 bases, and 7 bases lay in between. CDR1 is SGHRS, CDR2 YFSETQ, per germline. The CDR3 sequence is CASSLAEYNEKLFF. CDR3 nucleotides: TGCGCCAGCAGCTTGGCAGAGTATAATGAAAAACTGTTTTTT.

This clonotype was seen more than once but under ten times. This chain links TRBV9 with TRBJ2-5; tentatively, D is TRBD1 (5 bases). The V gene lost 9 bases and the J gene lost 0 bases, with 12 bases spanning the gap. Germline V lookup: CDR1 SGDLS, CDR2 YYNGEE. This CDR3 spans 13 amino acids. CDR3 protein: CATSGRDQETQYF. The CDR3 DNA reads TGTGCCACCTCCGGCAGGGACCAAGAGACCCAGTACTTC.

The chain joins TRBV20-1 to TRBJ2-5; the D gene is possibly TRBD1 (5 bases). The germline V and J ends were trimmed by 6 bases and 1 base, with 12 bases remaining between them. The CDR3 extends over 13 amino acids. Germline V gene sequence: CDR1 DFQATT, CDR2 SNEGSKA (reference sequence). The CDR3 DNA reads TGCAGTGCAGCACTGACAGTCCAAGAGACCCAGTACTTC. This codes for CSAALTVQETQYF.